This TCR beta chain appears in the sequencing data of a study of blood T cell repertoires in COVID-19. Study as a whole: Italy, Spain and the United States were the sources of the convalescent and acute COVID-19 samples.

V lost 4 bases and J lost 0; bases outside the gene matches: 6. CDR3 length: 17 amino acids. The method was immunoSEQ multiplex PCR; TCRdb's version includes in-frame clones alone and lacks a portion of them. The sample gives approximately 290,000 clones, approximately 91% of which show up once; approximately 2% is in the top ten. This clonotype was sampled from a woman between 25 and 40 years old with COVID-19, enrolled during active disease. J is TRBJ1-5 and V is TRBV23-1; 10 bases map to TRBD1. TRBV23-1 is identified as an open reading frame with a role that is uncertain. Sequencing used peripheral blood. CDR3 amino acids: CASSPWTGGISNQPQHF. CDR3 nucleotides: TGCGCCAGCAGTCCCTGGACAGGGGGTATTAGCAATCAGCCCCAGCATTTT.